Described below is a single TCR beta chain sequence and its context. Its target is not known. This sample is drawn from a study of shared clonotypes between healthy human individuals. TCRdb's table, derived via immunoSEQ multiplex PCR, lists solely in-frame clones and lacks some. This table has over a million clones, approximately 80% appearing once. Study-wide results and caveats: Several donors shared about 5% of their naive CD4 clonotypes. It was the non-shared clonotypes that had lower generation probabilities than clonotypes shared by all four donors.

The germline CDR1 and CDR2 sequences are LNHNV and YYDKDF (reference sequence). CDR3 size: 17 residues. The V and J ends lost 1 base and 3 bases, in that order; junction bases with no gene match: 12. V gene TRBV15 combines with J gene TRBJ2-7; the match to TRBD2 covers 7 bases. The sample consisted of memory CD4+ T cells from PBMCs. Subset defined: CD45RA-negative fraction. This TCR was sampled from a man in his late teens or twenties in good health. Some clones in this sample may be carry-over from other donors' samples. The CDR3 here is CATSRGGGGGSSYEQYF. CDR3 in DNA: TGTGCCACCAGCAGAGGGGGAGGCGGCGGGAGTAGCTACGAGCAGTACTTC.